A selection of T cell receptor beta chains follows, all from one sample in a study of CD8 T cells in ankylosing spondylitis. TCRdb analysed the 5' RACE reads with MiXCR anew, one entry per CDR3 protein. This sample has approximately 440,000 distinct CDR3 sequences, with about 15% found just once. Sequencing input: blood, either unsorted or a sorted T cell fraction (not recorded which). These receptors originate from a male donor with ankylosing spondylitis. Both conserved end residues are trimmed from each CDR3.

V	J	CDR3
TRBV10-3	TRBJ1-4	AISERQGGEKLF
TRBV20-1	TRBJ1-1	SARDPGDSRLNTEAF
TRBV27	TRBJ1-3	ASSRISGNTIY
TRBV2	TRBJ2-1	ASRRGGTYNEQF
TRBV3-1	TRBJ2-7	ASSPSGGTAEQY
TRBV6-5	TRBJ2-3	ATEGGTDTQY
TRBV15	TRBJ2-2	ATSRDAEGTGELF
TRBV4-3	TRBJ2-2	ASSQELGTNTGELF
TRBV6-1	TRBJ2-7	ASTSRDRGSYEQY
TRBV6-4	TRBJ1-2	ASTPGAYGYT
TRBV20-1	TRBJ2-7	SASKTGNYEQY
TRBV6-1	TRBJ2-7	ATSPTLSRNYEQY
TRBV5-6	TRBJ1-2	ASSYLDRENYGYT
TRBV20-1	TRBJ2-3	SASTSGRSTDTQY
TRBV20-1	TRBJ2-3	SAPRQGTDTQY
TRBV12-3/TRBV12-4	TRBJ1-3	ASARASQAGGNTIY
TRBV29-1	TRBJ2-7	SVSLRLGNEQY
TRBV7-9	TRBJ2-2	ASSLYRDTGELF
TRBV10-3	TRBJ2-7	AISESILAGGRRGEQY
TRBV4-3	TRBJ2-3	ASSQDGRTDTQY
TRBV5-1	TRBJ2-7	ASSHTPGGSYEQY
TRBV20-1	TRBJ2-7	SAIGKGSSYEQY
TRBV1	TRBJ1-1	TSSQEWVGVMNTEAF
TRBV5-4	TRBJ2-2	ASSAGTSGRVLTGELF
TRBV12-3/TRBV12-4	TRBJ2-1	ASSLGGRTPYNEQF
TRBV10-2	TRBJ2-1	ASNLAGTSGSNEQF
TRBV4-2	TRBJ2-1	ASSTPLAGELDEQF
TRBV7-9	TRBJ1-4	ASSPTGGGEKLF
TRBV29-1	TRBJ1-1	SVYDRVGEAF
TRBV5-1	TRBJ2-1	ASRRETGSYNEQF
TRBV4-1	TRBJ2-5	ASSQDSHSEETQY
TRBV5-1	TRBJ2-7	ASSLDARRDGQY
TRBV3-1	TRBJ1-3	ASSPKRAGNTIY
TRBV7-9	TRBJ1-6	ASSLSRVESPLH
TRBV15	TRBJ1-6	ATSRGTPDNSPLH
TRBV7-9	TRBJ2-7	ASSLGQGSPYEQY
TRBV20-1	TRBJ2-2	SAPPGLRTGELF
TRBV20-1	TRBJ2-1	SARRAGGNEQF
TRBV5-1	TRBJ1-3	ASSLGGSSGNTIY
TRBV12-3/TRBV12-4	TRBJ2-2	GSAQRERTGELF
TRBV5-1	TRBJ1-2	ASSLGTGSYGYT
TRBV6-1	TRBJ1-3	ASTLRGFGGNTIY
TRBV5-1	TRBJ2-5	ASSLGLASGQETQY
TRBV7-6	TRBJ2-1	ASSLTRGGNNEQF
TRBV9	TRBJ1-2	ASSVEGGTTYGYT
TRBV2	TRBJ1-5	ASSVKGYNQPQH
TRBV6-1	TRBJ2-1	ASSGAGGQEQTRNEQF
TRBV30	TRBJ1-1	AWSVRGDTEAF
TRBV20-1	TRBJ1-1	SARVGSYTEAF
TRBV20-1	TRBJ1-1	SARTAKQWMNTEAF
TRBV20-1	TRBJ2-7	SARDQRGGGYEQY
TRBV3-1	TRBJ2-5	ASSHAWDRGFNPPQETQY
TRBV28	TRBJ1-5	ASHGGNQPQH
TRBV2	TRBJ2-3	ASCPGLGQDTQY